This T cell receptor (beta chain) was captured in a study of shared T cell receptors in the human thymus. Profiled with immunoSEQ multiplex PCR; TCRdb holds only in-frame clones, not every one. The data contain 500,000 to 750,000 clones, 70% to 90% of them seen just once; the ten biggest clones take up about 0.01%. This clone came up once. V lost 10 bases, J lost 2 bases, and 11 bases lay in between. Germline lookup yields CDR1 LGHNA and CDR2 YNFKEQ. The CDR3 has 12 amino acids. The same specimen was also included in a second study, on human thymus T cells. From that paper: Obtained as resections during corrective heart surgery, the thymus tissue was then studied.

The sample was thymocytes. The sequence came from a boy under two years old with a congenital heart defect. The V gene is TRBV4-2, the J gene TRBJ1-2, with D possibly being TRBD1 (6 bases). The CDR3 is CATLGQNYGYTF. CDR3 nucleotide sequence: TGTGCCACCTTAGGACAGAACTATGGCTACACCTTC.